This passage covers 28 T cell receptor beta chains from one sample sequenced in a study of T cells in Graves' hyperthyroidism and ophthalmopathy. Amplification of TCR beta CDR3 regions used RNA as the template. An initial round of RT-PCR targeting the TCR CDR3 relied on the HTBI primer set. TCRdb fed the multiplex PCR reads into MiXCR, producing one record per CDR3 protein. The sample holds around 690,000 distinct CDR3 sequences, roughly 17% seen once. The specimen was blood. These receptor sequences come from a man over 45 with Graves' hyperthyroidism.

Points on this clonotype: A much larger clone differs by one base, so this may be a read error. In DNA form, the CDR3 reads TGTGCCAGCAGTCCCGCGGGACCCATTTCCGCGCGTGAGCAGTTCTTC. Amino acids: CASSPAGPISAREQFF. V usage is TRBV27 and J usage is TRBJ2-1; D may be TRBD2 (6 bases). Germline lookup yields CDR1 MNHEY and CDR2 SMNVEV (reference sequence). This CDR3 comprises 16 residues. V lost 5 bases and J lost 9, with 23 bases in between.

This clonotype appeared many times. The rearrangement joins TRBV20-1 to TRBJ2-5; D is possibly TRBD1 or TRBD2 (5 bases each). CDR1 and CDR2 (germline): DFQATT, SNEGSKA (reference sequence). This CDR3 comprises 18 residues. V lost 2 bases to trimming and J lost 4 bases, with 26 bases between them. CDR3 DNA sequence: TGCAGTGCTAGACGCTTCCGGGACCTTGACGACCAAGGAGAGACCCAGTACTTC. Protein sequence: CSARRFRDLDDQGETQYF.

This clonotype was counted a few times. This rearrangement joins TRBV7-2 to TRBJ2-2; 10 bases line up with TRBD2. Looked up from germline, CDR1 is SGHTA and CDR2 is FQGNSA. Germline trimming cut 6 bases from V and 5 bases from J; bases unmatched to any gene: 9. This CDR3 has 16 amino acids. The chain's CDR3 is CASRRPGLAPTGELFF. As DNA, the CDR3 is TGTGCCAGCAGAAGACCGGGACTAGCGCCAACCGGGGAGCTGTTTTTT. The entire variable domain, with the rest obtained from reference TRBV7-2 and TRBJ2-2, is as follows: GAGVSQSPSNKVTEKGKDVELRCDPISGHTALYWYRQSLGQGLEFLIYFQGNSAPDKSGLPSDRFSAERTGGSVSTLTIQRTQQEDSAVYLCASRRPGLAPTGELFFGEGSRLTVL.

The chain is built from TRBV9 and TRBJ2-1; perhaps TRBD2 as D (6 bases). The CDR3 extends over 17 amino acids. The V gene lost 3 bases and the J gene lost 0 bases, with 16 bases spanning the gap. Germline V gives CDR1 SGDLS, CDR2 YYNGEE. CDR3 protein: CASSASGDESSYNEQFF. The CDR3 DNA reads as TGTGCCAGCAGCGCCTCGGGGGATGAAAGCTCCTACAATGAGCAGTTCTTC.

The V gene is TRBV18, the J gene TRBJ1-4; 9 nucleotides line up with TRBD1. Germline CDR1 is KGHSH and CDR2 is LQKENI. The CDR3 is 15 amino acids. Trimming took 3 bases from V and 8 from J; bases not matched to a gene: 7. The CDR3: CASSPLQGAGEKLFF. CDR3 bases: TGTGCCAGCTCACCTCTACAGGGGGCTGGGGAAAAACTGTTTTTT.

This clonotype was seen more than once but under ten times. The CDR3 spells CASSLSPRDNEQFF. The CDR3 bases are TGCGCCAGCAGCTTGTCACCTAGGGACAATGAGCAGTTCTTC. The rearrangement links TRBV5-1 to TRBJ2-1; D gene ambiguous. Germline loops: CDR1 SGHRS, CDR2 YFSETQ. The V and J ends lost 1 base and 5 bases respectively, with 10 bases between them. The CDR3 length is 14 residues.

The chain carries TRBV25-1 and TRBJ1-2; D unresolved. Germline CDR1 MGHDK, CDR2 SYGVNS. CDR3 size: 14 residues. V was shortened by 4 bases and J by 4 bases, with 13 bases between the two germline ends. The CDR3 DNA reads as TGTGCCAGCAGTGCCGAGGGTTTCCGCTATGGCTACACCTTC. This sequence encodes CASSAEGFRYGYTF.

This clonotype was counted between two and nine times. This chain links TRBV18 with TRBJ2-2; perhaps TRBD1 as D (6 bases). V lost 3 bases, J lost 4 bases, and 15 bases lay in between. The CDR3 sequence is 16 residues long. Germline V lookup: CDR1 KGHSH, CDR2 LQKENI. This CDR3 reads CASSPNRDKSTGELFF. The CDR3 DNA is TGTGCCAGCTCACCGAACCGGGACAAATCCACCGGGGAGCTGTTTTTT. Together with reference TRBV18 and TRBJ2-2, the CDR3 gives the full variable domain: NAGVMQNPRHLVRRRGQEARLRCSPMKGHSHVYWYRQLPEEGLKFMVYLQKENIIDESGMPKERFSAEFPKEGPSILRIQQVVRGDSAAYFCASSPNRDKSTGELFFGEGSRLTVL.

This clonotype was counted only a few times. The chain employs TRBV3-1 and TRBJ2-1, with 8 bases fitting TRBD2. The ends lost 1 base at V and 8 bases at J; junction bases unmatched: 7. The V gene's germline CDR1 is LGHDT and CDR2 YNNKEL (reference sequence). This CDR3 is built from 15 residues. CDR3 loop: CASSQGATSVHEQFF. The DNA of the CDR3 is TGTGCCAGCAGCCAAGGGGCGACTAGCGTTCATGAGCAGTTCTTC.

This clonotype was detected a few times. The chain carries TRBV20-1 and TRBJ1-5, with D hard to call. Looked up from germline, CDR1 is DFQATT and CDR2 is SNEGSKA (reference sequence). V lost 3 bases to trimming and J lost 2 bases, with 5 bases between them. The CDR3 has 12 amino acids. The DNA of the CDR3 is TGCAGTGCTAGTACAGGCAATCAGCCCCAGCATTTT. Encoded protein: CSASTGNQPQHF.

Many counts were recorded for this clonotype. The gene calls are TRBV10-2 and TRBJ2-7; a possible D gene is TRBD2 (5 bases). This CDR3 comprises 14 residues. V was cut by 2 bases and J by 0 bases, with 8 bases left in between. Germline CDR1 is WSHSY and CDR2 is SAAADI. CDR3 region: CASSEVASSYEQYF. CDR3 nucleotides: TGCGCCAGCAGTGAGGTAGCGAGCTCCTACGAGCAGTACTTC.

This clonotype was recorded a few times. The rearrangement joins TRBV6-1 to TRBJ2-5; D ambiguous. The length of the CDR3 is 14 residues. The germline CDR1 and CDR2 sequences are MNHNS and SASEGT. V was shortened by 5 bases and J by 4 bases, with 14 bases between the two germline ends. CDR3 loop: CASSSGVPGETQYF. As DNA, the CDR3 is TGTGCCAGCAGTTCCGGAGTGCCTGGAGAGACCCAGTACTTC.

This clonotype was seen ten or more times. The V and J genes are TRBV18 and TRBJ2-5; 7 nucleotides agree with TRBD1. The CDR3 is made up of 12 amino acids. Germline-derived CDR1 and CDR2 are KGHSH and LQKENI. With 3 bases clipped from V and 5 bases from J, the junction kept 0 bases outside the gene matches. Written as DNA, the CDR3 is TGTGCCAGCTCACCGGACAGGGAGACCCAGTACTTC. This translates into CASSPDRETQYF.

This clonotype showed up many times. The genes are TRBV28 and TRBJ2-5; 10 nucleotides line up with TRBD1. CDR3 length: 18 residues. The trim removed 4 bases at V and 4 bases at J, leaving 15 bases unmatched. Germline V gene data show CDR1 as MDHEN and CDR2 as SYDVKM. The CDR3 loop reads CASSSTGTGVTFGETQYF. The CDR3, as DNA: TGTGCCAGCAGTTCAACAGGGACAGGGGTGACCTTCGGAGAGACCCAGTACTTC.

In this sample, this clonotype turned up many times. The V and J genes are TRBV5-5 and TRBJ1-1, with D unresolved. V was cut by 6 bases and J by 4 bases, with 19 bases left in between. The length of the CDR3 is 15 residues. CDR1 is SGHKS and CDR2 is YYEKEE in the germline V gene (reference sequence). The CDR3 spells CASTFSDVYPTEAFF. In DNA form, the CDR3 reads TGTGCCAGCACCTTTTCGGACGTCTACCCCACTGAAGCTTTCTTT.

This clonotype was counted a few times. The rearrangement links TRBV7-2 to TRBJ2-2; no reliable D call. This CDR3 has 14 amino acids. Germline CDR1 reads SGHTA; CDR2 reads FQGNSA. The V end lost 6 bases, the J end lost 4 bases, and 12 bases lay between the germline ends. CDR3 protein: CASRQGFITGELFF. The CDR3 nucleotides are TGTGCCAGCAGGCAAGGGTTTATCACCGGGGAGCTGTTTTTT.

On this clonotype: This sequence may be a read error, since a much larger clone differs from it by one base. CDR3 coding DNA: TGCAGTGCTTCGGGACAGGGCCTCTACAATGAGCAGTTCTTC. Its protein is CSASGQGLYNEQFF. This chain links TRBV20-1 with TRBJ2-1; 9 nucleotides agree with TRBD1. The CDR3 loop spans 14 amino acids. Germline assignment: CDR1 DFQATT and CDR2 SNEGSKA (reference sequence). J gave up 3 bases and V 5 bases, and 5 bases lay outside the gene matches.

This clonotype showed up many times. V is TRBV7-2 and J is TRBJ2-2, with TRBD2 matching 7 bases. Germline loops: CDR1 SGHTA, CDR2 FQGNSA. With V trimmed by 3 bases and J by 3 bases, 7 bases remained unmatched. This CDR3 has 16 amino acids. CDR3 in amino acids: CASSFAGGSDTGELFF. In DNA form, the CDR3 reads TGTGCCAGCAGCTTCGCGGGCGGGAGCGACACCGGGGAGCTGTTTTTT.

V is TRBV29-1 and J is TRBJ2-1; the D gene could be TRBD1 or TRBD2 (5 bases each). The CDR3 is made up of 13 amino acids. The V gene's germline CDR1 is SQVTM and CDR2 ANQGSEA. Between the trimmed V and J ends, which lost 7 bases and 4 bases, there was a span of 14 bases. CDR3 DNA sequence: TGCAGCGCCCGGGACGGATCATACAATGAGCAGTTCTTC. Residues: CSARDGSYNEQFF.

Ten or more counts support this clonotype. The J gene is TRBJ1-1, the V gene TRBV11-2; possible D gene TRBD1, 5 bases. The V end lost 1 base, the J end lost 6 bases, and 9 bases lay between the germline ends. The germline gives CDR1 SGHAT, CDR2 FQNNGV. The CDR3 consists of 13 residues. The CDR3 spells CASSLGGSAEAFF. The CDR3 nucleotides are TGTGCCAGCAGCTTAGGGGGGAGCGCTGAAGCTTTCTTT.

J is TRBJ2-7 and V is TRBV5-6; D perhaps matches TRBD2 (5 bases). Germline V gene sequence: CDR1 SGHDT, CDR2 YYEEEE. This CDR3 is 16 amino acids long. V was shortened by 0 bases and J by 2 bases, with 15 bases between the two germline ends. For the CDR3, the DNA is TGTGCCAGCAGCTTGGTCCCGACACGGGATCCCTACGAGCAGTACTTC. It codes for CASSLVPTRDPYEQYF.

The genes are TRBV20-1 and TRBJ2-7; 13 nucleotides line up with TRBD2. CDR1 is DFQATT, CDR2 SNEGSKA, per germline (reference sequence). The length of the CDR3 is 14 residues. The V and J ends lost 6 bases and 5 bases, in that order; junction bases with no gene match: 7. The CDR3 DNA sequence: TGCAGTGCCCCTGGACTAGCGGGAGTTAACGAGCAGTACTTC. Translation: CSAPGLAGVNEQYF.

This clonotype was seen a handful of times. The rearrangement links TRBV10-3 to TRBJ2-2, with D perhaps TRBD2 (6 bases). Per the germline V gene, CDR1 is ENHRY and CDR2 is SYGVKD. The CDR3 covers 16 residues. V lost 7 bases, J lost 2 bases, and 17 bases lay in between. CDR3 sequence: CAIMGLATKNTGELFF. The CDR3 DNA follows: TGTGCCATCATGGGTCTAGCGACAAAAAACACCGGGGAGCTGTTTTTT.

There are a few counts of this clonotype. V and J are TRBV11-2 and TRBJ1-5; TRBD1 is a possible D gene (6 bases). Trimming took off 4 bases at V and 0 bases at J, with 16 bases between the two ends. Germline assignment: CDR1 SGHAT and CDR2 FQNNGV. The CDR3 extends over 17 amino acids. Here the CDR3 DNA reads TGTGCCAGCAGCTCCGGCTTGGGGGGCCCTAGCAATCAGCCCCAGCATTTT. The encoded protein is CASSSGLGGPSNQPQHF. Looking up the rest from reference TRBV11-2 and TRBJ1-5 gives the full variable domain: EAGVAQSPRYKIIEKRQSVAFWCNPISGHATLYWYQQILGQGPKLLIQFQNNGVVDDSQLPKDRFSAERLKGVDSTLKIQPAKLEDSAVYLCASSSGLGGPSNQPQHFGDGTRLSIL.

This clonotype was seen at least ten times. V and J are TRBV11-2 and TRBJ2-7; D assignment may be TRBD1 or TRBD2 (6 bases each). V shed 4 bases and J shed 4 bases, with 17 bases lying between them. CDR3 length equals 15 residues. CDR1 and CDR2 from the germline V gene are SGHAT and FQNNGV. This CDR3 is CASSSLLGGAYEQYF. CDR3 bases: TGTGCCAGCAGCTCCCTCCTCGGGGGCGCATACGAGCAGTACTTC.

In its sample, this clonotype was seen a few times. The V call is TRBV29-1, the J call TRBJ2-1; a weak D match, TRBD1 (6 bases). Germline CDR1 is SQVTM and CDR2 is ANQGSEA. The CDR3 loop spans 13 amino acids. V lost 7 bases and J 4 bases, leaving 14 bases between the germline ends. The CDR3 here is CSGRAGVYNEQFF. The CDR3 DNA sequence: TGCAGCGGCAGGGCAGGGGTATACAATGAGCAGTTCTTC.

This clonotype has just a few counts. The chain recombines TRBV19 with TRBJ1-5; D is undetermined. V was clipped by 3 bases and J by 0 bases, with 9 bases between them. The germline V gene has CDR1 LNHDA and CDR2 SQIVND (reference sequence). This CDR3 comprises 15 residues. In DNA, the CDR3 is TGTGCCAGTAGTATCCAGGAGAATAGCAATCAGCCCCAGCATTTT. This gives the protein CASSIQENSNQPQHF. The whole variable domain, remainder taken from reference TRBV19 and TRBJ1-5, is DGGITQSPKYLFRKEGQNVTLSCEQNLNHDAMYWYRQDPGQGLRLIYYSQIVNDFQKGDIAEGYSVSREKKESFPLTVTSAQKNPTAFYLCASSIQENSNQPQHFGDGTRLSIL.

This clonotype showed up many times. V and J are TRBV7-2 and TRBJ2-3; TRBD2 aligns across 10 bases. CDR1 and CDR2 (germline): SGHTA, FQGNSA. V dropped 5 bases and J dropped 3; count of bases not matched to a gene: 14. The CDR3 spans 18 residues. This CDR3 is CASSRGASGSVLTDTQYF. CDR3 DNA: TGTGCCAGCAGCCGAGGGGCTAGCGGGAGTGTGTTGACAGATACGCAGTATTTT.